One and the same sample provided the 15 T cell receptor beta chains below, sequenced in a study of shared clonotypes between healthy human individuals. Method: immunoSEQ multiplex PCR; TCRdb's copy keeps in-frame clones and lacks some. The sample records under 1,900,000 clones, just under 99% being singletons. Sequencing was performed on naive CD4+ T cells sorted from blood. Subset denoted: CD45RA+ positively selected. The receptors were gathered from a man aged 25-40 years in good health.

The CDR3 DNA sequence: TGCGCCAGCAGCCCCGGACAGGGGGGCGAGCAGTACTTC. Amino acids: CASSPGQGGEQYF. The chain combines TRBV5-1 with TRBJ2-7; 10 bases align to TRBD1. The junction had 4 bases not matched to a gene; V was cut back by 4 bases and J by 6 bases. Per the germline V gene, CDR1 is SGHRS and CDR2 is YFSETQ. CDR3 length: 13 amino acids.

The J gene is TRBJ1-3, the V gene TRBV7-2; maybe TRBD1 (6 bases). V shed 1 base and J shed 4 bases, with 11 bases lying between them. From germline, CDR1 is SGHTA and CDR2 FQGNSA. The CDR3 is 15 amino acids. CDR3 residues: CASSLDRGPGNTIYF. The CDR3 bases are TGTGCCAGCAGCTTAGATCGGGGGCCCGGAAACACCATATATTTT.

The rearrangement links TRBV6-1 to TRBJ1-5; D remains unclear. Trimming removed 7 bases from V and 2 bases from J, with 15 bases in between. Germline lookup yields CDR1 MNHNS and CDR2 SASEGT. The CDR3 extends over 15 amino acids. The CDR3 sequence: CASTKHMGGNQPQHF. The CDR3, as DNA: TGTGCCAGCACAAAGCACATGGGTGGCAATCAGCCCCAGCATTTT.

The rearrangement uses TRBV10-3 and TRBJ2-3; 9 bases are shared with TRBD1. Germline trimming cut 10 bases from V and 4 bases from J; bases unmatched to any gene: 12. Germline assignment: CDR1 ENHRY and CDR2 SYGVKD. CDR3 size: 15 residues. The chain's CDR3 is CATDSGTGLADTQYF. The CDR3 nucleotides are TGTGCCACCGACTCCGGGACAGGGTTGGCAGATACGCAGTATTTT.

In this sample, this clone turned up a few times. In the same sample, other DNA sequences code for this CDR3. J is TRBJ1-1 and V is TRBV29-1; 10 nucleotides align to TRBD1. The CDR3 sequence is 12 residues long. Germline V gene lookup returns CDR1 SQVTM and CDR2 ANQGSEA. Unmatched junction bases numbered 0, after V lost 4 bases and J lost 4 bases. The CDR3 loop reads CSVGTGGTEAFF. The CDR3 region has the DNA TGCAGCGTTGGGACAGGGGGCACTGAAGCTTTCTTT.

The J gene is TRBJ2-5, the V gene TRBV4-1; possibly TRBD2 for D (6 bases). Germline V gene data show CDR1 as MGHRA and CDR2 as YSYEKL. Trimming removed 0 bases from V and 5 bases from J, with 13 bases in between. This CDR3 spans 15 amino acids. CDR3 sequence reads: CASSQEYREEETQYF. CDR3 nucleotides: TGCGCCAGCAGCCAAGAGTATAGGGAGGAGGAGACCCAGTACTTC.

The CDR3: CASSSAPSRPFNEKLFF. CDR3 sequence (DNA): TGTGCCAGCAGTTCCGCACCGTCGAGGCCTTTTAATGAAAAACTGTTTTTT. The J gene is TRBJ1-4, the V gene TRBV28, with unresolved D. There are 17 residues in the CDR3. The germline CDR1 and CDR2 sequences are MDHEN and SYDVKM. Trimming shortened V by 4 bases and J by 4 bases, and 19 bases separated the two germline ends.

Of note for this clone: At the DNA level, this CDR3 is encoded by other sequences in the same sample as well. The chain links TRBV27 to TRBJ2-3; 15 bases align to TRBD2. The CDR3 extends over 17 amino acids. Germline trimming cut 1 base from V and 4 bases from J; bases unmatched to any gene: 3. Germline lookup yields CDR1 MNHEY and CDR2 SMNVEV (reference sequence). DNA for the CDR3: TGTGCCAGCAGTTTATGGGGACTAGCGGGAGGCCCAGATACGCAGTATTTT. It translates to CASSLWGLAGGPDTQYF.

Points on this clone: At the DNA level, this CDR3 is encoded by other sequences in the same sample as well. V usage is TRBV18 and J usage is TRBJ1-3, with a weak D call TRBD1 (5 bases). Germline loops: CDR1 KGHSH, CDR2 LQKENI. V was cut by 1 base and J by 0 bases, with 10 bases left in between. CDR3 size: 16 residues. The CDR3 here is CASSPLRGSSGNTIYF. CDR3 DNA sequence: TGTGCCAGCTCACCACTACGGGGGAGCTCTGGAAACACCATATATTTT.

V usage is TRBV18 and J usage is TRBJ1-5; D remains unclear. This CDR3 contains 13 residues. Trimming took off 2 bases at V and 5 bases at J, with 7 bases between the two ends. The germline CDR1 and CDR2 sequences are KGHSH and LQKENI. The DNA for the CDR3 is TGTGCCAGCTCACCATATGAGGATCAGCCCCAGCATTTT. This gives the protein CASSPYEDQPQHF.

V is TRBV10-3 and J is TRBJ1-1, with 9 bases aligning to TRBD1. Per germline, CDR1 ENHRY and CDR2 SYGVKD. V lost 11 bases and J lost 4; bases outside the gene matches: 17. There are 16 residues in the CDR3. For the CDR3, the DNA is TGTGCCGTAAACTCCGGGACAGGGAGATCATTCACTGAAGCTTTCTTT. This gives the protein CAVNSGTGRSFTEAFF.

The rearrangement joins TRBV28 to TRBJ2-3; D not certain. The CDR3 is 13 residues long. Trimming cost V 2 bases and J 4 bases, with 7 bases left between them. Per the germline V gene, CDR1 is MDHEN and CDR2 is SYDVKM. Here the CDR3 DNA reads TGTGCCAGCAGTTTACTCGGTCCAGATACGCAGTATTTT. Translating gives CASSLLGPDTQYF.

The chain couples TRBV28 to TRBJ2-3, with D unresolved. Germline lookup yields CDR1 MDHEN and CDR2 SYDVKM. The CDR3 totals 13 residues. Trimming removed 5 bases at V and 6 bases at J, with 12 bases between. CDR3 DNA: TGTGCCAGCAGTCCGCCGTCCCCCGATACGCAGTATTTT. Its translation: CASSPPSPDTQYF.

The V call is TRBV9, the J call TRBJ1-4, with 7 bases fitting TRBD1. Germline V gene data show CDR1 as SGDLS and CDR2 as YYNGEE. CDR3 size: 15 residues. The junction had 9 bases not matched to a gene; V was cut back by 3 bases and J by 7 bases. The CDR3 reads CASSATGSRGEKLFF. For the CDR3, the DNA is TGTGCCAGCAGCGCGACAGGGAGTAGGGGTGAAAAACTGTTTTTT.

V is TRBV19 and J is TRBJ2-5, with no clear D. The CDR3 runs to 14 residues. The V end lost 6 bases, the J end lost 2 bases, and 13 bases lay between the germline ends. Germline assignment: CDR1 LNHDA and CDR2 SQIVND (reference sequence). CDR3 loop: CASRLWHKQETQYF. The CDR3 region has the DNA TGTGCCAGTAGGTTATGGCATAAACAAGAGACCCAGTACTTC.